Following are 4 T cell receptor beta chains from one sample sequenced in a study of identical twins. One entry per CDR3 protein results from TCRdb running MiXCR on the 5' RACE reads. The sample yields approximately 230,000 distinct CDR3 sequences, around 6.5% seen once. These data were also filed under a second study, of T cells expressing NK-cell markers.

Sequencing was performed on CD8+ T cells sorted from blood. The source of these receptors is a woman aged 18-35 years in good health.

This clonotype was observed at least ten times. The CDR3 loop is CASSSNQGLAGTFGYEQYF. CDR3 DNA: TGTGCCAGCAGCTCAAACCAAGGACTAGCGGGAACCTTTGGCTACGAGCAGTACTTC. The chain joins TRBV11-1 to TRBJ2-7, with 12 bases that match TRBD2. Germline CDR1 SGHAT, CDR2 FQDESV (reference sequence). This CDR3 is 19 amino acids long. The trim removed 4 bases at V and 3 bases at J, leaving 16 bases unmatched.

This clonotype was seen ten or more times. The J gene is TRBJ2-7, the V gene TRBV7-9, with TRBD1 identical over 9 bases. CDR3 length: 14 amino acids. Germline V lookup: CDR1 SEHNR, CDR2 FQNEAQ (reference sequence). The junction had 3 bases not matched to a gene; V was cut back by 1 base and J by 5 bases. CDR3 loop: CASSLEQGANEQYF. The CDR3 DNA reads as TGTGCCAGCAGCTTAGAACAGGGGGCGAACGAGCAGTACTTC.

This clonotype was counted many times. This chain uses TRBV3-1 with TRBJ2-7; D possibly corresponds to TRBD2 (6 bases). Germline V lookup: CDR1 LGHDT, CDR2 YNNKEL (reference sequence). This CDR3 has 15 amino acids. V shed 2 bases and J shed 2 bases, with 13 bases lying between them. The CDR3 region has the DNA TGTGCCAGCAGCCAATCTGAGCGGGTTGCCTACGAGCAGTACTTC. Translated: CASSQSERVAYEQYF.

This clonotype showed up many times. CDR3 in amino acids: CSVGLATGELFF. The DNA of the CDR3 is TGCAGCGTTGGTTTGGCCACCGGGGAGCTGTTTTTT. This chain uses TRBV29-1 with TRBJ2-2; D is unresolved. Germline assignment: CDR1 SQVTM and CDR2 ANQGSEA. The CDR3 consists of 12 residues. Deletions cut 4 bases from V and 4 bases from J, with 7 bases between.